This T cell receptor (beta chain) was sequenced during a study of CD8+CD57+ T cells in acquired aplastic anemia. Using genomic DNA as the template, TCR beta VDJ and CDR3 profiling was carried out. A single record per CDR3 protein comes from TCRdb applying MiXCR to the reads. The table has about 270,000 distinct CDR3 sequences, approximately 55% seen once; the top ten hold 7.5% to 9%. Germline loops: CDR1 SGHTA, CDR2 FQGNSA. CDR3 size: 13 residues. Trimming pared 5 bases from V and 2 bases from J, leaving 10 bases between. This clonotype has a count of ten or more. The chain joins TRBV7-2 to TRBJ2-7; D uncertain. This receptor was taken from a human donor with severe aplastic anemia or a healthy control (not recorded which). Specimen: sorted CD4+, CD8+, or CD8+CD57+ T cells (not recorded which) from PBMCs. In DNA form, the CDR3 reads TGTGCCAGCAGCATACACCAGGCCTACGAGCAGTACTTC. This translates into CASSIHQAYEQYF.